This T cell receptor (beta chain) is from a study of blood T cell repertoires in COVID-19. Germline lookup yields CDR1 SGHNT and CDR2 YYREEE (reference sequence). Germline trimming cut 3 bases from V and 7 bases from J; bases unmatched to any gene: 14. This CDR3 is 16 amino acids long. The method was immunoSEQ multiplex PCR; TCRdb's version includes in-frame clones alone and lacks a portion of them. This table holds over 90,000 clones, more than 85% found once. This receptor was identified in a man aged 18-30 years with acute or convalescent COVID-19. The chain employs TRBV5-4 and TRBJ2-5; 8 nucleotides match TRBD2. The sequenced sample consisted of peripheral blood. This CDR3 is CASSSGPGTSSGTQYF. The DNA for the CDR3 is TGTGCCAGCAGCTCGGGTCCCGGGACTAGTTCGGGGACCCAGTACTTC.